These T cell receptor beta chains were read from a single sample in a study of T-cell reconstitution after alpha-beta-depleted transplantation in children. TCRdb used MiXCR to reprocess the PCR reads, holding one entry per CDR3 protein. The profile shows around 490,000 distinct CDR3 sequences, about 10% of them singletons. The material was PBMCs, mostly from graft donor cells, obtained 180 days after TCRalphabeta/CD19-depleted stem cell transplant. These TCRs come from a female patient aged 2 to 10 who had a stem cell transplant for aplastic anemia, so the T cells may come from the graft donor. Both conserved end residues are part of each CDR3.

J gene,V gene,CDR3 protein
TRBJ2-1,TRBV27,CASSSRWGANEQFF
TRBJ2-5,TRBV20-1,CSAERPGQEETQYF
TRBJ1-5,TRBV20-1,CSARLPGQSNQPQHF
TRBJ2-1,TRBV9,CASSADYNEQFF
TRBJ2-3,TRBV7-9,CASSPPGTASTDTQYF
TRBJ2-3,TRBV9,CASSVVWGEGTDTQYF
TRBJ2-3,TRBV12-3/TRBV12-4,CASNPPGTSDLTQYF
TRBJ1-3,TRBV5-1,CASSAGTGSSGNTIYF
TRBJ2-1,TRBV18,CASSPGQGRDEQFF
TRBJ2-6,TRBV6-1,CASRTGFSGANVLTF
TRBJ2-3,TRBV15,CATSVPGRSTDTQYF
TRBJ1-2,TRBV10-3,CAILEGSLYGYTF
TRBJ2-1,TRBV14,CASSQLSAGGRTNEQFF
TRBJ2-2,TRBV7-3,CASSLMGTGELFF
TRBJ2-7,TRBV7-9,CASRDRASYEQYF
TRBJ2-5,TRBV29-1,CSAPGQGAQETQYF
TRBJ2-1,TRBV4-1,CASSQETSGRRVNEQFF
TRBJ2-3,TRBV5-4,CASSRDFLKGTDTQYF
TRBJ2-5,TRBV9,CASSVEGARETQYF
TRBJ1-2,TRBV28,CASSWRGTGPGYTF
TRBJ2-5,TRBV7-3,CASSLSYRGGLQETQYF
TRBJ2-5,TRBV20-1,CSANPLETQYF
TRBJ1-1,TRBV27,CASSSLTGTKNTEAFF
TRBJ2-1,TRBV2,CASGAGASYNEQFF
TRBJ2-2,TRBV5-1,CASSSAGELFF
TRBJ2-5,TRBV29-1,CSVLNSGRETQYF
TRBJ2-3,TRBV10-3,CAISDPLTPTDTQYF
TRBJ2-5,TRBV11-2,CASSLEEGEVWETQYF
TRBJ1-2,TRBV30,CAWSIRINYGYTF
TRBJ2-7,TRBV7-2,CASSWSSYEQYF
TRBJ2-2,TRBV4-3,CASSQGWSGTGELFF
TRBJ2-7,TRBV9,CASSVTGTPSSYEQYF
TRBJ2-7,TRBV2,CASSGDRAGEQYF